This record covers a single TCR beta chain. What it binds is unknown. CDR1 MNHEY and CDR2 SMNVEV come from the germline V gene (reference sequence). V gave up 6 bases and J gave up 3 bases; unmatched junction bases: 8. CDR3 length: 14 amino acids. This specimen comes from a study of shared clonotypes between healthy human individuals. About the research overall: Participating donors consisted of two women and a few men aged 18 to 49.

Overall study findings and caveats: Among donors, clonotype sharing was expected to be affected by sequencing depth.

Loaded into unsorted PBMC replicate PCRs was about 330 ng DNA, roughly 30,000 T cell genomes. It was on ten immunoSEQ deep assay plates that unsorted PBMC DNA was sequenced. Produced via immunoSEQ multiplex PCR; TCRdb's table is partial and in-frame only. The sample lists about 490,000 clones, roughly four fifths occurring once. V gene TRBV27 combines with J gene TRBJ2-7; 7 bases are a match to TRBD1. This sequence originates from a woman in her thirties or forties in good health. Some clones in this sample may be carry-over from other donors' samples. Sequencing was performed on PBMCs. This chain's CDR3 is CASSAPGQHYEQYF. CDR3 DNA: TGTGCCAGCAGCGCGCCGGGACAGCACTACGAGCAGTACTTC.